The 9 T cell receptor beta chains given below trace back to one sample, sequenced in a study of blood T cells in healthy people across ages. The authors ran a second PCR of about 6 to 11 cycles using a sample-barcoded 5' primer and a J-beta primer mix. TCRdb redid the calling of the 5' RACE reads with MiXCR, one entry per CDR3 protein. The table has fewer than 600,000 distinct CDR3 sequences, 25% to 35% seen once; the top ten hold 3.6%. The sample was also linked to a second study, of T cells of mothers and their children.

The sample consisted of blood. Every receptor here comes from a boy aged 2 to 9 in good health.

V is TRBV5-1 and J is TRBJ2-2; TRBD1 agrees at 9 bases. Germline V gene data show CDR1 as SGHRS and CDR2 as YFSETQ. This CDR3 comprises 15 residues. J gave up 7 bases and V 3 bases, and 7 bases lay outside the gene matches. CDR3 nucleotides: TGCGCCAGCAGCTACCGGGACAGGGCGATCGGGGAGCTGTTTTTT. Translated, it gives CASSYRDRAIGELFF.

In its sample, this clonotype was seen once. The CDR3, as DNA: TGTGCCAGCAGTAGTCCCCTAGTACGCTACGAGCAGTACTTC. Protein product: CASSSPLVRYEQYF. V is TRBV6-6 and J is TRBJ2-7, with unresolved D. This CDR3 is 14 amino acids long. Trimming shortened V by 5 bases and J by 3 bases, and 14 bases separated the two germline ends. The germline gives CDR1 MNHNY, CDR2 SVGAGI (reference sequence).

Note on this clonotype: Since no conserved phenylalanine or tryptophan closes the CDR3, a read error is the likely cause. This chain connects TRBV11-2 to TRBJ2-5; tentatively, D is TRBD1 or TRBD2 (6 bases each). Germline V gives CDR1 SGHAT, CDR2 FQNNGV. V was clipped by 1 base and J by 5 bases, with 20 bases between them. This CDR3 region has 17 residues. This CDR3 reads CASSLVPQTGTHETQYL. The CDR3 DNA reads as TGTGCCAGCAGCTTAGTGCCTCAAACAGGGACTCACGAGACCCAGTACCTC.

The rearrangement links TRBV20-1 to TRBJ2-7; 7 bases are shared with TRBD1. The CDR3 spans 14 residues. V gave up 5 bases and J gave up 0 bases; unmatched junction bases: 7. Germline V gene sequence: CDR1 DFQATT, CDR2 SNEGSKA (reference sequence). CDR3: CSAAPGDSSYEQYF. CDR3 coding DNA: TGCAGTGCTGCCCCTGGGGACAGCTCCTACGAGCAGTACTTC.

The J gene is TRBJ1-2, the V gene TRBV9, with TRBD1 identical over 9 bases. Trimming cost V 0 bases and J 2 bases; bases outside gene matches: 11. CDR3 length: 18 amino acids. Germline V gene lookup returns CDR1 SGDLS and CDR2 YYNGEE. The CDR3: CASSVGSWGQGGNYGYTF. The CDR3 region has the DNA TGTGCCAGCAGCGTAGGGTCCTGGGGACAGGGTGGCAACTATGGCTACACCTTC.

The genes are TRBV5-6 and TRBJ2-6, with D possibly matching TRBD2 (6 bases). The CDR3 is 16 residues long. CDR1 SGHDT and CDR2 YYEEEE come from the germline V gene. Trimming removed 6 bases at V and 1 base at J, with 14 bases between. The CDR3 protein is CASTVRRGSGANVLTF. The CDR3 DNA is TGTGCCAGCACCGTTAGGAGGGGATCTGGGGCCAACGTCCTGACTTTC.

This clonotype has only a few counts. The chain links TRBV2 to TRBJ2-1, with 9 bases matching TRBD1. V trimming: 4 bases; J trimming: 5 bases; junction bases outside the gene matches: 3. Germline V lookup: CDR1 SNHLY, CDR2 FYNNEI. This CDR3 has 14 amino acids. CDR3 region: CASSGQGGHNEQFF. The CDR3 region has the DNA TGTGCCAGCAGTGGACAGGGGGGACACAATGAGCAGTTCTTC.

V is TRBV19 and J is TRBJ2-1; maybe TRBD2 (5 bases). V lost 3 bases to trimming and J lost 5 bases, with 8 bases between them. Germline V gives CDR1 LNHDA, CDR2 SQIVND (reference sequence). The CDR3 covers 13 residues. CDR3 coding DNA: TGTGCCAGTAGTATCCGAGGGCACAATGAGCAGTTCTTC. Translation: CASSIRGHNEQFF. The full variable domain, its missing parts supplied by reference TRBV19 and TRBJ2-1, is DGGITQSPKYLFRKEGQNVTLSCEQNLNHDAMYWYRQDPGQGLRLIYYSQIVNDFQKGDIAEGYSVSREKKESFPLTVTSAQKNPTAFYLCASSIRGHNEQFFGPGTRLTVL.

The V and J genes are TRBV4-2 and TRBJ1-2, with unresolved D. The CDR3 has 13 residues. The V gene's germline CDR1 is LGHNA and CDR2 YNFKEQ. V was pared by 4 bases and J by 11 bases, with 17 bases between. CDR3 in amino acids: CASSPIPRHGYTF. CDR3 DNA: TGTGCCAGCAGCCCTATTCCCCGTCACGGGTACACCTTC.